This T cell receptor (beta chain) emerged from a study of T cell responses to AZD1222 COVID-19 vaccine. The wider study: Second doses were pooled across both intervals (about 4 or about 12 weeks).

Sequencing used immunoSEQ multiplex PCR; TCRdb keeps in-frame clones, though not all of them. There are around 140,000 clones in the sample; roughly nine tenths occur only once, and about 4.7% lies in the top ten. Germline loops: CDR1 LGHDT, CDR2 YNNKEL (reference sequence). V was cut by 4 bases and J by 3 bases, with 16 bases left in between. This CDR3 comprises 15 residues. With respect to this clone: The antigen remains unidentified.

The study's findings and limits: Spike regions recognized by vaccine-associated CD4 TCRs spanned the protein, led by 160-218 and 743-854. Clonal diversity may have been underestimated in mostly white British donors. Vaccination with two AZD1222 doses was followed by a rise in Spike-specific TCR breadth and depth.

Sequencing used peripheral blood, obtained on day 0 of AZD1222 vaccination. This TCR was recovered from an adult in good health. The genes are TRBV3-1 (or the pseudogene TRBV3-2) and TRBJ2-7; D remains ambiguous. The CDR3 DNA sequence: TGTGCCAGCAGCCCCGATAGCATTGTCGGCTACGAGCAGTACTTC. Residues: CASSPDSIVGYEQYF.